This T cell receptor (beta chain) was retrieved from a study of identical twins. This clonotype was counted at least ten times. Its target is not known. The CDR3 sequence is 14 residues long. Trimming removed 6 bases at V and 3 bases at J, with 11 bases between. The germline CDR1 and CDR2 sequences are MDHEN and SYDVKM. After template switching added a universal primer site, the resulting cDNA carried unique molecular identifiers. TCRdb ran MiXCR on the 5' RACE reads and lists one entry per CDR3 protein. The top ten hold 1.6% of the sample, which has over 550,000 distinct CDR3 sequences, roughly 7.2% seen once. Study-wide findings and caveats: For cord blood, abundant beta clonotypes had fewer insertions, unlike memory repertoires, which showed none.

In addition, the sample was reused for a study of yellow fever vaccine responses in identical twins.

The chain is built from TRBV28 and TRBJ1-4; D unresolved. Sequencing was carried out using PBMCs. This TCR was recovered from a woman aged 18-29 years in good health. The CDR3 sequence: CASRIRAPNEKLFF. The CDR3 nucleotides read TGTGCCAGCAGAATCCGGGCCCCTAATGAAAAACTGTTTTTT.